Listed here are 28 T cell receptor beta chains from one sample, sequenced in a study of T cell responses to AZD1222 COVID-19 vaccine. The data were produced by immunoSEQ multiplex PCR, yet TCRdb's version contains in-frame clones alone and is incomplete. The repertoire includes over 110,000 clones, around 93% of them detected once, and 4% to 5.5% sits in the top ten. The specimen comprised peripheral blood, sampled on day 0 of AZD1222 vaccination. Receptors were obtained from an adult in good health.

The V call is TRBV6-5, the J call TRBJ2-5, with D perhaps matching TRBD2 (5 bases). The germline gives CDR1 MNHEY, CDR2 SVGAGI. With 0 bases removed from V and 4 bases from J, the gap between germline ends came to 12 bases. The CDR3 length is 15 residues. For the CDR3, the DNA is TGTGCCAGCAGTTACTCGATCGGGGTAGGAGAGACCCAGTACTTC. This codes for CASSYSIGVGETQYF.

The J gene is TRBJ2-7, the V gene TRBV7-8; a possible D gene is TRBD1 (5 bases). This CDR3 region has 14 residues. Germline lookup yields CDR1 SGHVS and CDR2 FQNEAQ. Trimming removed 5 bases from V and 2 bases from J, with 13 bases in between. The CDR3 DNA reads as TGTGCCAGCAGCGCGTCAGGGCCCACCTACGAGCAGTACTTC. Protein sequence: CASSASGPTYEQYF.

The chain couples TRBV10-3 to TRBJ1-1; weak D call: TRBD1 (5 bases). CDR1 is ENHRY, CDR2 SYGVKD, per germline. Trimming took off 1 base at V and 3 bases at J, with 12 bases between the two ends. This CDR3 is 15 amino acids long. The CDR3 loop is CAISEWQGADTEAFF. The CDR3 DNA sequence: TGTGCCATCAGTGAGTGGCAGGGTGCTGACACTGAAGCTTTCTTT.

V and J are TRBV3-1 (or the pseudogene TRBV3-2) and TRBJ1-1; 7 bases align to TRBD1. Per germline, CDR1 LGHDT and CDR2 YNNKEL (reference sequence). Unmatched junction bases numbered 9, after V lost 1 base and J lost 4 bases. The CDR3 extends over 16 amino acids. The CDR3 spells CASSQAPGGRVTEAFF. For the CDR3, the DNA is TGTGCCAGCAGCCAAGCCCCAGGGGGACGAGTCACTGAAGCTTTCTTT.

The rearrangement uses TRBV4-1 and TRBJ2-7; possible D gene TRBD2, 5 bases. This CDR3 contains 14 residues. Germline-derived CDR1 and CDR2 are MGHRA and YSYEKL. V gave up 3 bases and J gave up 5 bases, with 14 bases separating them. The CDR3 loop reads CASSHRPGEHEQYF. The CDR3 nucleotides read TGCGCCAGCAGCCACAGACCCGGGGAGCACGAGCAGTACTTC.

The chain uses TRBV9 and TRBJ2-6; 8 positions agree with TRBD2. Germline CDR1 reads SGDLS; CDR2 reads YYNGEE. The CDR3 runs to 18 residues. With V trimmed by 0 bases and J by 0 bases, 5 bases remained unmatched. The CDR3 DNA is TGTGCCAGCAGCGTAGGTCTAGCGGGTACCTCTGGGGCCAACGTCCTGACTTTC. Residues: CASSVGLAGTSGANVLTF.

The chain joins TRBV9 to TRBJ2-2; D perhaps matches TRBD2 (6 bases). Trimming left V 0 bases short and J 7 bases short, with 7 bases between. The CDR3 runs to 13 residues. Looked up from germline, CDR1 is SGDLS and CDR2 is YYNGEE. CDR3 coding DNA: TGTGCCAGCAGCGTAGTCGGGGGCGGGGAGCTGTTTTTT. It is translated as CASSVVGGGELFF.

The chain has TRBV7-8 and TRBJ2-7, with 7 bases lining up with TRBD2. The CDR3 covers 14 residues. The junction had 1 base not matched to a gene; V was cut back by 1 base and J by 1 base. Germline CDR1 and CDR2: SGHVS and FQNEAQ. This CDR3 is CASSLVGGSYEQYF. The DNA for the CDR3 is TGTGCCAGCAGCTTAGTGGGGGGGTCCTACGAGCAGTACTTC.

Here the CDR3 reads CASSSGTSGRQETQYF. The DNA of the CDR3 is TGTGCCAGCAGCTCAGGAACTAGCGGGAGGCAAGAGACCCAGTACTTC. The rearrangement links TRBV11-2 to TRBJ2-5; 12 bases fit TRBD2. CDR1 and CDR2 from the germline V gene are SGHAT and FQNNGV. The CDR3 has 16 residues. The V and J ends lost 4 bases and 2 bases, in that order; junction bases with no gene match: 5.

The chain uses TRBV6-5 and TRBJ2-7; tentative D call: TRBD1 (6 bases). CDR3 length: 15 amino acids. In germline, CDR1 is MNHEY, CDR2 SVGAGI. Trimming removed 2 bases from V and 2 bases from J, with 13 bases in between. The CDR3 coding sequence is TGTGCCAGCAGTTACCCGGGACAAGTCCCCTACGAGCAGTACTTC. It encodes CASSYPGQVPYEQYF.

The V gene is TRBV5-8, the J gene TRBJ2-7, with D unclear. The CDR3 is 16 amino acids. V lost 4 bases and J lost 4, with 21 bases in between. The germline V gene has CDR1 SGHTS and CDR2 YDEGEE. The CDR3 DNA sequence: TGTGCCAGCAGCCCCGGTGGGATATTAAGAATTTACGAGCAGTACTTC. Protein product: CASSPGGILRIYEQYF. The full variable domain, with the rest looked up from reference TRBV5-8 and TRBJ2-7, is EAGVTQSPTHLIKTRGQQATLRCSPISGHTSVYWYQQALGLGLQFLLWYDEGEERNRGNFPPRFSGRQFPNYSSELNVNALELEDSALYLCASSPGGILRIYEQYFGPGTRLTVT.

The V gene is TRBV10-1, the J gene TRBJ2-3, with D perhaps matching TRBD2 (6 bases). Germline CDR1 is WNHNN and CDR2 is SYGVQD (reference sequence). This CDR3 comprises 16 residues. V was pared by 0 bases and J by 4 bases, with 14 bases between. The CDR3 nucleotides read TGCGCCAGCAGTGAGTCGCGGGATCAGGCCCCAGATACGCAGTATTTT. Its protein product is CASSESRDQAPDTQYF.

The chain carries TRBV7-8 and TRBJ2-1, with D hard to call. The CDR3 loop spans 14 amino acids. Germline CDR1 is SGHVS and CDR2 is FQNEAQ. Trimming cost V 1 base and J 6 bases, with 10 bases left between them. For the CDR3, the DNA is TGTGCCAGCAGCTTAGTTGGATCGGGCAATGAGCAGTTCTTC. Translated: CASSLVGSGNEQFF.

This clone has only one observation. The rearrangement uses TRBV3-1 (or the pseudogene TRBV3-2) and TRBJ1-2, with no clear D. There are 16 residues in the CDR3. Germline loops: CDR1 LGHDT, CDR2 YNNKEL (reference sequence). V was trimmed by 0 bases and J by 3 bases, leaving 14 bases between them. The CDR3, as DNA: TGTGCCAGCAGCCAAGATACGGACCCACCACACTATGGCTACACCTTC. Protein product: CASSQDTDPPHYGYTF.

This chain joins TRBV7-2 and TRBJ2-4, with 10 positions matching TRBD1. CDR1 and CDR2 from the germline V gene are SGHTA and FQGNSA. The V and J ends lost 5 bases and 0 bases, in that order; junction bases with no gene match: 1. This CDR3 spans 15 amino acids. The CDR3 here is CASSGQGGAKNIQYF. The CDR3 bases are TGTGCCAGCAGCGGACAGGGGGGAGCCAAAAACATTCAGTACTTC. Complete variable domain (other parts from reference TRBV7-2 and TRBJ2-4): GAGVSQSPSNKVTEKGKDVELRCDPISGHTALYWYRQSLGQGLEFLIYFQGNSAPDKSGLPSDRFSAERTGGSVSTLTIQRTQQEDSAVYLCASSGQGGAKNIQYFGAGTRLSVL.

The genes are TRBV6-6 and TRBJ2-1; the match to TRBD1 covers 7 bases. CDR1 MNHNY and CDR2 SVGAGI come from the germline V gene (reference sequence). This CDR3 is built from 15 residues. The V gene end was trimmed by 2 bases and the J gene end by 7 bases; junction bases not matched to a gene: 8. This CDR3 is CASSYNRGKRNEQFF. Written as DNA, the CDR3 is TGTGCCAGCAGTTACAACAGGGGCAAAAGGAATGAGCAGTTCTTC.

The rearrangement links TRBV27 to TRBJ1-6; D might be TRBD1 (6 bases). Per the germline V gene, CDR1 is MNHEY and CDR2 is SMNVEV (reference sequence). This CDR3 region has 16 residues. Trimming took 6 bases from V and 7 from J, leaving 19 bases between them. The CDR3 sequence: CASRGTPLTRNSPLHF. CDR3 in DNA: TGTGCCAGCAGAGGGACACCTCTGACAAGAAATTCACCCCTCCACTTT.

The V and J genes are TRBV5-1 and TRBJ1-4; 7 bases align to TRBD1. The length of the CDR3 is 17 residues. The germline gives CDR1 SGHRS, CDR2 YFSETQ. J lost 3 bases, V lost 4 bases, and 12 bases had no gene match. The CDR3 DNA is TGCGCCAGCAGCCCAAGACAGGGAACCTCACCTAATGAAAAACTGTTTTTT. Protein product: CASSPRQGTSPNEKLFF.

This chain joins TRBV30 and TRBJ1-6; 9 nucleotides match TRBD1. Germline V CDR1 and CDR2: GTSNPN, SVGIG (reference sequence). CDR3 length: 14 amino acids. V gave up 5 bases and J gave up 8 bases; unmatched junction bases: 7. CDR3 DNA: TGTGCCTGGGGACAGGGGATTCGAGATTCACCCCTCCACTTT. As protein: CAWGQGIRDSPLHF.

J is TRBJ1-2 and V is TRBV12-3 or TRBV12-4, with D possibly matching TRBD1 (5 bases). The CDR3 consists of 12 residues. V was clipped by 3 bases and J by 10 bases, with 12 bases between them. The CDR3 DNA reads TGTGCCAGCAGTTTTGGGGGAAGATTCTACACCTTC. It codes for CASSFGGRFYTF.

The chain has TRBV18 and TRBJ1-1; the D gene is possibly TRBD1 (5 bases). V was shortened by 3 bases and J by 4 bases, with 15 bases between the two germline ends. Germline lookup yields CDR1 KGHSH and CDR2 LQKENI. The CDR3 is 15 residues long. CDR3 residues: CASSPPGRGGTEAFF. The CDR3 DNA follows: TGTGCCAGCTCACCCCCTGGGAGGGGCGGCACTGAAGCTTTCTTT.

The J gene is TRBJ1-4, the V gene TRBV4-1, with unresolved D. This CDR3 contains 15 residues. V gave up 1 base and J gave up 5 bases, with 11 bases separating them. CDR1 MGHRA and CDR2 YSYEKL come from the germline V gene. CDR3 residues: CASSQGANLNEKLFF. The CDR3 region has the DNA TGCGCCAGCAGCCAAGGGGCAAACCTCAATGAAAAACTGTTTTTT.

In its sample, this clone was seen once. Sequence at one end of the junction differs from germline and may be a read error. The CDR3 DNA sequence: TGTGCCAGCAGTTATCCCCTTAACGATGGCTACACCTTC. It codes for CASSYPLNDGYTF. The V gene is TRBV6-5, the J gene TRBJ1-2; no definite D call. CDR3 size: 13 residues. CDR1 is MNHEY and CDR2 is SVGAGI in the germline V gene.

A word on this clone: At the DNA level, this CDR3 is encoded by other sequences in the same sample as well. The V and J genes are TRBV18 and TRBJ2-7; no firm D call. The CDR3 extends over 12 amino acids. V was shortened by 2 bases and J by 6 bases, with 8 bases between the two germline ends. Germline loops: CDR1 KGHSH, CDR2 LQKENI. The CDR3, as DNA: TGTGCCAGCTCACCAAGGACCGGCGAGCAGTACTTC. It is translated as CASSPRTGEQYF.

V and J are TRBV6-5 and TRBJ1-1; D is unclear. The germline gives CDR1 MNHEY, CDR2 SVGAGI. This CDR3 region has 14 residues. Trimming left V 3 bases short and J 0 bases short, with 8 bases between. For the CDR3, the DNA is TGTGCCAGCAGTTATCTGGAGTTGAACACTGAAGCTTTCTTT. It translates to CASSYLELNTEAFF.

The chain employs TRBV5-1 and TRBJ2-7; the D gene is possibly TRBD1 (6 bases). CDR1 and CDR2 from the germline V gene are SGHRS and YFSETQ. The V end lost 0 bases, the J end lost 7 bases, and 14 bases lay between the germline ends. There are 14 residues in the CDR3. CDR3 nucleotides: TGCGCCAGCAGCTTGGGAGTGGGGGCTAGGGAGCAGTACTTC. Residues: CASSLGVGAREQYF. The full variable domain, its missing parts supplied by reference TRBV5-1 and TRBJ2-7, is KAGVTQTPRYLIKTRGQQVTLSCSPISGHRSVSWYQQTPGQGLQFLFEYFSETQRNKGNFPGRFSGRQFSNSRSEMNVSTLELGDSALYLCASSLGVGAREQYFGPGTRLTVT.

In this sample, this clone turned up once. The chain has TRBV19 and TRBJ1-5, with D uncertain. The CDR3 runs 14 residues. The V end lost 6 bases, the J end lost 2 bases, and 11 bases lay between the germline ends. Germline values: CDR1 LNHDA, CDR2 SQIVND (reference sequence). CDR3 region: CASRRVDGNQPQHF. CDR3 DNA sequence: TGTGCCAGTAGGAGGGTCGATGGCAATCAGCCCCAGCATTTT.

CDR3: CASSNTGGSYNEQFF. The CDR3 DNA is TGTGCCAGCAGTAATACGGGAGGGTCCTACAATGAGCAGTTCTTC. The rearrangement uses TRBV6-6 and TRBJ2-1; 8 nucleotides agree with TRBD2. V was pared by 5 bases and J by 1 base, with 4 bases of the junction left unmatched. Germline V gene lookup returns CDR1 MNHNY and CDR2 SVGAGI (reference sequence). CDR3 length: 15 amino acids.